Following are 11 T cell receptor beta chains from one sample sequenced in a study of cytomegalovirus exposure and HLA in healthy donors. 13 Jbeta primers and 60 Vbeta primers were used for the PCR. Sequencing used immunoSEQ multiplex PCR; TCRdb keeps in-frame clones, though not all of them. Among some 120,000 clones listed, roughly 74% were seen once. Sample: PBMCs. The receptor set was obtained from a woman in her 50s in good health and CMV-seropositive.

A few counts support this clone. The chain couples TRBV7-6 to TRBJ1-1; D is unresolved. V was shortened by 4 bases and J by 0 bases, with 6 bases between the two germline ends. CDR1 is SGHVS, CDR2 FNYEAQ, per germline. The CDR3 loop spans 13 amino acids. The DNA for the CDR3 is TGTGCCAGCAGCTCCCAATTGAACACTGAAGCTTTCTTT. This sequence encodes CASSSQLNTEAFF.

The chain links TRBV30 to TRBJ1-3, with D maybe TRBD1 (6 bases). From germline, CDR1 is GTSNPN and CDR2 SVGIG (reference sequence). Trimming shortened V by 5 bases and J by 0 bases, and 14 bases separated the two germline ends. This CDR3 is 15 amino acids long. The CDR3 loop reads CAWDFGGLSGNTIYF. CDR3 in DNA: TGTGCCTGGGACTTTGGGGGCCTCTCTGGAAACACCATATATTTT. Looking up the rest from reference TRBV30 and TRBJ1-3 gives the full variable domain: SQTIHQWPATLVQPVGSPLSLECTVEGTSNPNLYWYRQAAGRGLQLLFYSVGIGQISSEVPQNLSASRPQDRQFILSSKKLLLSDSGFYLCAWDFGGLSGNTIYFGEGSWLTVV.

This chain links TRBV11-3 with TRBJ2-4; tentative D call: TRBD2 (6 bases). Germline lookup yields CDR1 SGHNT and CDR2 YENEEA. Trimming pared 5 bases from V and 16 bases from J, leaving 18 bases between. The CDR3 covers 12 residues. This chain's CDR3 is CASSASGGAVYF. The CDR3 DNA reads as TGTGCCAGCAGCGCCTCCGGGGGAGCCGTTTACTTC.

The V gene is TRBV19, the J gene TRBJ1-5; D is undetermined. CDR1 and CDR2 (germline): LNHDA, SQIVND (reference sequence). V was shortened by 5 bases and J by 6 bases, with 14 bases between the two germline ends. The CDR3 covers 14 residues. The CDR3 DNA reads TGTGCCAGTAGTCTTCAGGCCACGGCTCAGCCCCAGCATTTT. It encodes CASSLQATAQPQHF.

This rearrangement joins TRBV5-1 to TRBJ2-7; D is possibly TRBD1 (5 bases). The V end was cut by 0 bases, the J end by 5 bases, with 15 bases between. Germline CDR1 is SGHRS and CDR2 is YFSETQ. This CDR3 region has 15 residues. The CDR3 bases are TGCGCCAGCAGCTTGGCCCAGGGTGTAGTAGACGAGCAGTACTTC. Its protein product is CASSLAQGVVDEQYF.

The chain has TRBV18 and TRBJ2-3; no clear D gene. V dropped 2 bases and J dropped 1 base, with 7 bases sitting between them. CDR1 and CDR2 from the germline V gene are KGHSH and LQKENI. The CDR3 has 14 residues. CDR3 sequence reads: CASSPLQGTDTQYF. CDR3 nucleotides: TGTGCCAGCTCACCATTGCAGGGCACAGATACGCAGTATTTT.

The chain has TRBV30 and TRBJ2-5; 7 bases align to TRBD2. J was trimmed by 5 bases and V by 0 bases; bases with no gene match: 6. Germline CDR1 GTSNPN, CDR2 SVGIG (reference sequence). This CDR3 has 14 residues. The CDR3 sequence: CAWSVGGDGETQYF. In nucleotides, the CDR3 is TGTGCCTGGAGTGTGGGGGGGGATGGGGAGACCCAGTACTTC.

This clone is a singleton in its sample. The chain recombines TRBV5-6 with TRBJ2-1; no reliable D call. V was pared by 4 bases and J by 1 base, with 12 bases between. Germline assignment: CDR1 SGHDT and CDR2 YYEEEE. There are 15 residues in the CDR3. The CDR3: CASSPGWLSYNEQFF. Here the CDR3 DNA reads TGTGCCAGCAGCCCGGGTTGGCTATCCTACAATGAGCAGTTCTTC.

The chain recombines TRBV2 with TRBJ2-5, with D perhaps matching TRBD1 (6 bases). The V gene's germline CDR1 is SNHLY and CDR2 FYNNEI. The V end was cut by 8 bases, the J end by 1 base, with 20 bases between. The CDR3 loop spans 16 amino acids. CDR3 amino acids: CASGELTGDRQETQYF. The CDR3 region has the DNA TGTGCCAGCGGAGAATTGACAGGAGATCGCCAAGAGACCCAGTACTTC.

DNA for the CDR3: TGTGCCAGTAGTAGTAGAACTACAGGGGCCGAGCAGTACTTC. It codes for CASSSRTTGAEQYF. This rearrangement joins TRBV19 to TRBJ2-7; 7 positions agree with TRBD1. Germline CDR1 is LNHDA and CDR2 is SQIVND (reference sequence). The CDR3 runs 14 residues. V lost 4 bases and J lost 6; bases outside the gene matches: 9.

The chain joins TRBV5-1 to TRBJ2-5; the D gene is possibly TRBD2 (6 bases). The CDR3 has 13 residues. V was shortened by 8 bases and J by 5 bases, with 16 bases between the two germline ends. Germline assignment: CDR1 SGHRS and CDR2 YFSETQ. CDR3 in DNA: TGCGCCAGTGGCGGGACGATAGGGGAGACCCAGTACTTC. This sequence encodes CASGGTIGETQYF.